The sequence of this TCR beta chain was determined in a study of radiotherapy plus CTLA-4 blockade in lung cancer. V gave up 0 bases and J gave up 3 bases, with 9 bases separating them. The CDR3 runs 15 residues. Germline V lookup: CDR1 SGHRS, CDR2 YFSETQ. The assay was immunoSEQ multiplex PCR, and TCRdb's table has in-frame clones only and misses some. The sample contains approximately 45,000 clones, roughly 60% of which appear only once. Only a few counts were recorded for this clone. This rearrangement joins TRBV5-1 to TRBJ2-2; TRBD1 might be the D (6 bases). This receptor was identified in a human donor with non-small cell lung cancer who had a partial response to radiotherapy plus ipilimumab. This sample comprised peripheral blood, obtained from a patient treated with radiotherapy plus ipilimumab. The DNA of the CDR3 is TGCGCCAGCAGCTTGGAGGGGGACCACACCGGGGAGCTGTTTTTT. This translates into CASSLEGDHTGELFF.